One and the same sample provided the 16 T cell receptor delta chains below, sequenced in a study of γδ T cells in repeated Plasmodium falciparum infection. TCRdb fed the multiplex PCR reads into CATT to redo clone calling. Here the sample spans some 100,000 delta-chain clones, more than 1.4% being singletons. Bulk repertoires came from Vgamma9/Vdelta2+ or Vdelta2-negative gammadelta T cells flow-sorted from PBMC. The specimen was gamma-delta T cells from blood. The receptor set was obtained from a pool of human donors (malaria-infected and uninfected, not separated).

The sample holds many counts of this clone. This DNA's translation and the protein TCRdb lists, from a much larger clone, do not match at residue 11, likely due to a read error; the protein shown is translated from the DNA. This chain connects TRDV2 to TRDJ1, with TRDD2 as a possible D gene (5 bases). TCRdb leaves out the J gene; it was filled in here by matching the DNA to germline. Trimming shortened V by 3 bases and J by 6 bases, and 19 bases separated the two germline ends. CDR1 and CDR2 from the germline V gene are GEAIGNYY and EKD. There are 15 residues in the CDR3. For the CDR3, the DNA is TGTGCCTGTGACCCTCTACTCCTAAGGGCCAATAAACTCATCTTT. This codes for CACDPLLLRANKLIF.

This clone was observed a handful of times. V gene TRDV1 combines with J gene TRDJ1; 10 bases agree with TRDD3. Because TCRdb records no J gene, it was assigned here through a match of the DNA to germline. The V gene end was trimmed by 2 bases and the J gene end by 1 base; junction bases not matched to a gene: 22. The CDR3 is 22 residues long. CDR1 is TSWWSYY and CDR2 is QGS in the germline V gene. The chain's CDR3 is CALGEKRPLRVLGDPLTDKLIF. CDR3 nucleotide sequence: TGTGCTCTTGGGGAAAAGCGTCCGCTTCGAGTACTGGGGGATCCCCTCACCGATAAACTCATCTTT.

This clone showed up many times. The protein recorded in TCRdb matches a much larger clone and deviates from this DNA's translation at residue 12, suggesting a read error; the protein here is obtained by translating the DNA. The same CDR3 arises from other DNA sequences in this sample as well. The chain has TRDV2 and TRDJ1, with TRDD3 matching over 7 bases. CDR1 is GEAIGNYY and CDR2 is EKD in the germline V gene. With V trimmed by 0 bases and J by 3 bases, 12 bases remained unmatched. This CDR3 is built from 17 residues. CDR3: CACDTVGEAPRADKLIF. In DNA form, the CDR3 reads TGTGCCTGTGACACCGTGGGGGAGGCCCCGAGAGCCGATAAACTCATCTTT.

For this clone: The amino acid sequence in TCRdb belongs to a much larger clone and departs from this DNA's translation at residue 3, likely a sequencing read error; the sequence shown is translated from the DNA. The chain is built from TRDV2 and TRDJ1; the match to TRDD3 covers 7 bases. The J gene, absent from TCRdb, was called here by matching the DNA to germline. CDR1 is GEAIGNYY, CDR2 EKD, per germline. The CDR3 consists of 16 residues. The CDR3 is CARDLLGGALTDKLIF. The CDR3 coding sequence is TGTGCCCGTGACCTGCTGGGGGGAGCCCTCACCGATAAACTCATCTTT.

This clone was seen at least ten times. The rearrangement uses TRDV1 and TRDJ1; the match to TRDD3 covers 10 bases. CDR3 size: 19 residues. Germline values: CDR1 TSWWSYY, CDR2 QGS. Losses at the gene ends were 6 bases for V and 0 bases for J; bases not matched to a gene: 16. For the CDR3, the DNA is TGTGCTCTTGGACCAGAGGTACGGGGGATACGCACTAACACCGATAAACTCATCTTT. Amino acids: CALGPEVRGIRTNTDKLIF.

About this clone: Given a far larger clone just one base away, this is likely a sequencing read error. At the DNA level, this CDR3 is encoded by other sequences in the same sample as well. The chain joins TRDV2 to TRDJ1; 10 bases agree with TRDD3. The CDR3 totals 17 residues. The germline V gene has CDR1 GEAIGNYY and CDR2 EKD. CDR3: CACDALTGGSATDKLIF. CDR3 in DNA: TGTGCCTGTGACGCACTTACTGGGGGATCTGCGACCGATAAGCTCATCTTT.

To note about this clone: This DNA translates differently at residue 3 from the TCRdb protein, which is that of a much larger clone; a read error is likely, and the protein shown is the DNA's own translation. The chain joins TRDV2 to TRDJ1; D is perhaps TRDD3 (5 bases). The J gene, not given by TCRdb, was assigned here from a germline match of the nucleotide sequence. Germline V gives CDR1 GEAIGNYY, CDR2 EKD. The CDR3 has 16 amino acids. The CDR3 DNA sequence: TGTGCCCGTGACAAGGTGGGGAATGCCCCTCGGGATAAACTCATCTTT. Translation: CARDKVGNAPRDKLIF.

The sample holds a few counts of this clone. The V and J genes are TRDV1 and TRDJ1; 12 bases match TRDD3. The J gene, left out of TCRdb, was set here by checking the DNA against germline. This CDR3 is built from 22 residues. Trimming took 6 bases from V and 1 from J; bases not matched to a gene: 24. Germline V gene sequence: CDR1 TSWWSYY, CDR2 QGS. The CDR3 DNA follows: TGTGCTCTTGGAGCTTCCTACCCGTCCTGGGGGATACGCCGCTTTTTCACCGATAAACTCATCTTT. Translated: CALGASYPSWGIRRFFTDKLIF.

On this clone: A far more abundant clone sits one base away, making this likely a read error. The same CDR3 arises from other DNA sequences in this sample as well. CDR3: CACDKVLGDTRWDTRQMFF. Here the CDR3 DNA reads TGTGCCTGTGACAAAGTACTGGGGGATACACGCTGGGACACCCGGCAGATGTTTTTC. The chain uses TRDV2 and TRDJ3, with 12 bases lining up with TRDD3. Here the J gene was assigned by germline matching of the DNA, as TCRdb has none. This CDR3 spans 19 amino acids. Germline V gives CDR1 GEAIGNYY, CDR2 EKD.

This clone was counted ten times or more. Other DNA variants within this sample encode the same CDR3. The chain employs TRDV1 and TRDJ1; 13 bases map to TRDD3. Germline CDR1 reads TSWWSYY; CDR2 reads QGS. CDR3 length equals 25 residues. Trimming took 6 bases from V and 0 from J; bases not matched to a gene: 31. In DNA, the CDR3 is TGTGCTCTTGGTATCGACTTTCTGAGGTCCATTACTGGGGGATACGCACCAGGCTACACCGATAAACTCATCTTT. Protein sequence: CALGIDFLRSITGGYAPGYTDKLIF.

This clone has a handful of counts. This probably arose from a read error, given a far larger clone one base away. Distinct nucleotide sequences in the sample also encode this CDR3. The DNA for the CDR3 is TGTGCTCTTGGGGAATACTACTCCGGGGGATCTCTCATCTTT. Its translation is CALGEYYSGGSLIF. V gene assignment gives TRDV1, but the J gene was left uncalled; no DNA check was done on the table's D call, TRDD3. Per the germline V gene, CDR1 is TSWWSYY and CDR2 is QGS. The CDR3 is 14 residues long.

This clone turned up a few times. TCRdb attributes to this sequence the protein of a much larger clone, which differs from the DNA translation at residue 15; a read error is likely, and the protein displayed is translated from the DNA. The CDR3 is CALGEPNTARILGVPLPDKLIF. The CDR3 DNA follows: TGTGCTCTTGGGGAGCCCAATACAGCTCGGATACTGGGGGTCCCCCTGCCCGATAAACTCATCTTT. The chain carries TRDV1 and TRDJ1, with 8 positions matching TRDD3. Matching the DNA to germline supplied the J gene, which TCRdb does not give. CDR3 size: 22 residues. Germline V gene sequence: CDR1 TSWWSYY, CDR2 QGS. The V and J ends lost 3 bases and 3 bases, in that order; junction bases with no gene match: 27.

This clone was detected ten times or more. The CDR3 loop reads CAASARLFDASYWGIRFYTDKLIF. The CDR3 nucleotides read TGTGCAGCAAGCGCCAGGTTATTTGATGCTTCATACTGGGGGATACGCTTCTACACCGATAAACTCATCTTT. V usage is TRAV29/DV5 and J usage is TRDJ1; 13 nucleotides agree with TRDD3. This CDR3 spans 24 amino acids. Germline V gene sequence: CDR1 NSMFDY, CDR2 ISSIKDK. Germline trimming cut 0 bases from V and 0 bases from J; bases unmatched to any gene: 26. Together with reference TRAV29/DV5 and TRDJ1, the CDR3 gives the full variable domain: DQQVKQNSPSLSVQEGRISILNCDYTNSMFDYFLWYKKYPAEGPTFLISISSIKDKNEDGRFTVFLNKSAKHLSLHIVPSQPGDSAVYFCAASARLFDASYWGIRFYTDKLIFGKGTRVTVEP.

This clone was seen repeatedly, ten times or more. The likely explanation is a read error, given a far larger clone one base away. The same CDR3 can be traced to other DNA sequences in this sample. V usage is TRDV2 and J usage is TRDJ1; D not resolved. Germline loops: CDR1 GEAIGNYY, CDR2 EKD. V lost 2 bases and J lost 8, with 14 bases in between. This CDR3 has 13 amino acids. CDR3 region: CACDSVGVDKLIF. In DNA, the CDR3 is TGTGCCTGTGACAGTGTAGGAGTCGACAAACTCATCTTT.

This clone was seen only a few times. The likely explanation is a read error, given a far larger clone one base away. Other DNA sequences in this specimen translate into the identical CDR3. The gene calls are TRDV1 and TRDJ1, with 13 bases fitting TRDD3. Because TCRdb records no J gene, it was assigned here through a match of the DNA to germline. V trimming: 2 bases; J trimming: 0 bases; junction bases outside the gene matches: 33. The CDR3 is 27 amino acids. Germline V gives CDR1 TSWWSYY, CDR2 QGS. The DNA for the CDR3 is TGTGCTCTTGGGGAATTAATTTTGGCTACTCGCCATACTGGGGGATACGCGATAGGGAGGTACACCGATAAACTCATCTTT. Translation: CALGELILATRHTGGYAIGRYTDKLIF.

This clone came up a few times. As DNA, the CDR3 is TGTGCTCTTGGGGGACCCAGGGAGTCTGGGGGATGCGAAACCGATAAACTCATCTTT. Translated, it gives CALGGPRESGGCETDKLIF. This chain joins TRDV1 and TRDJ1; 9 nucleotides align to TRDD3. CDR1 and CDR2 (germline): TSWWSYY, QGS. V lost 4 bases to trimming and J lost 2 bases; unmatched junction nucleotides: 17. The CDR3 is made up of 19 amino acids.